The rows below give T cell receptor beta chains drawn from one sample of a study of shared clonotypes between healthy human individuals. Here immunoSEQ multiplex PCR was the method, and the copy in TCRdb shows in-frame clones only, minus some. The sample has 1 million to 1.2 million clones, 70% to 85% seen once; the top ten hold over 0.8%. Input material: memory CD4+ T cells from PBMCs. Receptor source: a man between 18 and 35 years old in good health. Some clones in this sample may be carry-over from other donors' samples. The CDR3 runs from the conserved cysteine through the conserved F or W. D genes are given only for firm matches. Not every row has a clone size; where given, it reads once, few, many or a size class.

>TRBD1|NA|TRBJ1-2|TRBV9
TGTGCCAGCAGCCCAAGCACAGGGGACTATGGCTACACCTTC
CASSPSTGDYGYTF
>TRBD1|NA|TRBJ2-1|TRBV7-9
TGTGCCAGCAGCTTGGGACAGGGCAATGAGCAGTTCTTC
CASSLGQGNEQFF
>TRBD1|NA|TRBJ1-1|TRBV7-2
TGTGCCAGCAGCTTAGCGGGACAGATGAACACTGAAGCTTTCTTT
CASSLAGQMNTEAFF
>NA|NA|TRBJ2-3|TRBV9
TGTGCCAGCAGCATAATAGCCGGAAGCACAGATACGCAGTATTTT
CASSIIAGSTDTQYF
>NA|once|TRBJ2-2|TRBV28
TGTGCCAGCAGTTTATTAGATTCCGGGGAGCTGTTTTTT
CASSLLDSGELFF
>NA|once|TRBJ2-7|TRBV29-1
TGCAGCGTTGAAGAAGGGCCTTACGAGCAGTACTTC
CSVEEGPYEQYF
>NA|NA|TRBJ1-2|TRBV18
TGTGCCAGCTCACCACGATCGAACGGGGAGGGTAGAAACTATGGCTACACCTTC
CASSPRSNGEGRNYGYTF
>NA|NA|TRBJ1-1|TRBV19
TGTGCCAGTTCATTGGGGTCGGGGACTGAAGCTTTCTTT
CASSLGSGTEAFF
>TRBD2|NA|TRBJ2-2|TRBV5-1
TGCGCCAGCAGCTTGAGCGGGGGGTCGACCGGGGAGCTGTTTTTT
CASSLSGGSTGELFF
>TRBD1|NA|TRBJ1-5|TRBV28
TGTGCCAGCAGACCGGGACAGACTAGCAATCAGCCCCAGCACTTT
CASRPGQTSNQPQHF
>TRBD2|once|TRBJ2-3|TRBV4-1
TGCGCCAGCAGCCAAAGCGCGCTAGCGGGAGGCACAGATACGCAGTATTTT
CASSQSALAGGTDTQYF
>NA|NA|TRBJ1-4|TRBV28
TGTGCCAGTACAACAGGAGTCCTAAAAAAACTGTTTTTT
CASTTGVLKKLFF
>NA|NA|TRBJ1-4|TRBV6-5
TGTGCCAGCAGTTACGGGGGTGTCGATGAAAAACTGTTTTTT
CASSYGGVDEKLFF
>NA|NA|TRBJ2-3|TRBV10-3
TGTGCCATCAGTGCTGGGCGGAAGAGCACAGATACGCAGTATTTT
CAISAGRKSTDTQYF
>NA|NA|TRBJ2-7|TRBV28
TGTGCCAGCAGTTTAGGTCCAGCGGCATTCCCATACGAGCAGTACTTC
CASSLGPAAFPYEQYF
>NA|NA|TRBJ2-1|TRBV29-1
TGCAGCGTGGGGGGGCTCAATGAGCAGTTCTTC
CSVGGLNEQFF
>TRBD2|NA|TRBJ2-3|TRBV6-1
TGTGCCAGCAGTGAGATTTTAGGCGGGACTAGCGGGAGGGATACGCAGTATTTT
CASSEILGGTSGRDTQYF
>TRBD1|NA|TRBJ2-7|TRBV7-9
TGTGCCAGCAGCCGGACAGGGCGGGAGCAGTACTTC
CASSRTGREQYF
>TRBD2|NA|TRBJ2-1|TRBV27
TGTGCCAGCAGTTTGGGGCTAGCGGGAGTCCCCTACAATGAGCAGTTCTTC
CASSLGLAGVPYNEQFF
>NA|NA|TRBJ2-3|TRBV6-5
TGTGCCAGCAGTTACTCCTCTCGCCTAAACACAGATACGCAGTATTTT
CASSYSSRLNTDTQYF
>TRBD2|NA|TRBJ2-3|TRBV4-3
TGCGCCAGCAGCCAAAGTAGCGGGAGAAGCGATACGCAGTATTTT
CASSQSSGRSDTQYF
>NA|NA|TRBJ2-2|TRBV4-3
TGCGCCAGCAGCAACGCGCGTTACACCGGGGAGCTGTTTTTT
CASSNARYTGELFF
>NA|NA|TRBJ1-1|TRBV28
TGTGCCAGCAGTTTATTTTTTCTTCGGGAAACGGGGAAGAGGAACACTGAAGCTTTCTTT
CASSLFFLRETGKRNTEAFF
>TRBD2|NA|TRBJ2-1|TRBV5-1
TGCGCCAGCAGCTTTTCGGGAGGCGCCTACAATGAGCAGTTCTTC
CASSFSGGAYNEQFF
>NA|NA|TRBJ2-7|TRBV5-1
TGCGCCAGCAGCTTTTCAGGGGTCGAGCAGTACTTC
CASSFSGVEQYF
>NA|NA|TRBJ2-6|TRBV28
TGTGCCAGCAGGATTCAGCGGTCTGGGGCCAACGTCCTGACTTTC
CASRIQRSGANVLTF
>NA|NA|TRBJ2-7|TRBV7-3
TGTGCCAGCAGCCCGGGACTGGGGAGAAGAGGGGCCTACGAGCAGTACTTC
CASSPGLGRRGAYEQYF
>TRBD2|NA|TRBJ2-6|TRBV5-1
TGCGCCAGCAGCTCTGGGACTTTTCGTGGGACTAAAAACTCTGGGGCCAACGTCCTGACTTTC
CASSSGTFRGTKNSGANVLTF
>NA|NA|TRBJ1-1|TRBV6-1
TGTGCCAGCAGTGCAACCCTTGGAGTCACTGAAGCTTTCTTT
CASSATLGVTEAFF
>NA|many|TRBJ1-5|TRBV30
TGTGCCTTCACCTTTGGACCTAGCAATCAGCCCCAGCATTTT
CAFTFGPSNQPQHF
>NA|NA|TRBJ1-4|TRBV28
TGTGCCAGCAGCCGCCGGAGGTCGACTAATGAAAAACTGTTTTTT
CASSRRRSTNEKLFF
>NA|NA|TRBJ2-1|TRBV6-1
TGTGCCAGCACAGTAGTGCTAGCCGCCTACAATGAGCAGTTCTTC
CASTVVLAAYNEQFF
>NA|NA|TRBJ2-2|TRBV5-4
TGTGCCAGCAGTGAAGGGGACACCGGGGAGCTGTTTTTT
CASSEGDTGELFF
>TRBD1|NA|TRBJ1-4|TRBV27
TGTGCCAGCAGCCAGGGACAGGGATTCGGAAAACTGTTTTTT
CASSQGQGFGKLFF
>NA|NA|TRBJ1-5|TRBV7-9
TGTGCCAGCATCCCGGGGGAAAATCAGCCCCAGCATTTT
CASIPGENQPQHF
>NA|NA|TRBJ2-1|TRBV5-1
TGCGCCAGCAGCTTGGTTGCGGAATACAATGAGCAGTTCTTC
CASSLVAEYNEQFF
>TRBD1|NA|TRBJ1-1|TRBV6-5
TGTGCCAGCAGTTACGCCGTCGGCAGGGGGTATGCTGAAGCTTTCTTT
CASSYAVGRGYAEAFF
>NA|NA|TRBJ2-2|TRBV9
TGTGCCAGCAGCGTCCCGCGTGGGGGAGTTAACACCGGGGAGCTGTTTTTT
CASSVPRGGVNTGELFF
>TRBD1|NA|TRBJ2-5|TRBV2
TGTGCCAGCAGTGCCGTTAGAAGGGGGCGGCAAGAGACCCAGTACTTC
CASSAVRRGRQETQYF
>NA|NA|TRBJ2-5|TRBV6-5
TGTGCCAGCAGTTACTCACTCTCCGGGGTGGGAGAGACCCAGTACTTC
CASSYSLSGVGETQYF
>NA|NA|TRBJ2-7|TRBV18
TGTGCCAGCTCCCCAGGAGGCGCAAGGTACGAGCAGTACTTC
CASSPGGARYEQYF
>NA|NA|TRBJ2-1|TRBV18
TGTGCCACACTTCCGGGTCTAAGGGATGAGCAGTTCTTC
CATLPGLRDEQFF
>TRBD2|NA|TRBJ2-1|TRBV28
TGTGCCAGCAGCCCTTCGACTAGCGGGAGGGCAGGGAATGAGCAGTTCTTC
CASSPSTSGRAGNEQFF
>NA|NA|TRBJ2-2|TRBV28
TGTGCCATCCGGACAGACAGAAACACCGGGGAGCTGTTTTTT
CAIRTDRNTGELFF
>NA|NA|TRBJ2-2|TRBV19
TGTGCCAGTAGTATAACCACAGAGGGAACCGGGGAGCTGTTTTTT
CASSITTEGTGELFF
>NA|NA|TRBJ2-1|TRBV7-9
TGTGCCAGCAGCTCCAGACTGCAACGGGGTGAGCAGTTCTTC
CASSSRLQRGEQFF
>TRBD1|once|TRBJ2-7|TRBV10-2
TGCGCCAGCAGTGAGTCGAATTCCGGGACAGCCGTCTACGAGCAGTACTTC
CASSESNSGTAVYEQYF
>TRBD2|NA|TRBJ2-5|TRBV11-3
TGTGCCAGCAGCTTAAGAGCGGGAGGGGGGGAGACCCAGTACTTC
CASSLRAGGGETQYF
>NA|many|TRBJ2-5|TRBV5-1
TGCGCCAGCCGCTACGGGGGACAGATACGAGAGACCCAGTACTTC
CASRYGGQIRETQYF
>NA|NA|TRBJ2-6|TRBV7-9
TGTGCCAGCAGCTTGTCGGGGTCTGGGGCCAACGTCCTGACTTTC
CASSLSGSGANVLTF
>TRBD2|NA|TRBJ2-3|TRBV11-2
TGTGCCAGCAGCCGGACTAGCGGGAGTGCAGATACGCAGTATTTT
CASSRTSGSADTQYF